The rows below give T cell receptor beta chains drawn from one sample of a study of shared clonotypes between healthy human individuals. The repertoire was sequenced with immunoSEQ multiplex PCR; TCRdb's copy has only in-frame clones and lacks some. The sample has about 1 million clones, about four fifths seen once. Sequencing input: memory CD4+ T cells from PBMCs. Receptor source: a man younger than 35 in good health. Some clones in this sample may be carry-over from other donors' samples. CDR3s leave out the opening cysteine and the closing phenylalanine or tryptophan. The size entry is marked missing in some rows and otherwise reads once, few, many or a size class.

>TRBV19|.
ASTSGDSYNEQF
>TRBV10-1|.
ASSEFGTEQETQY
>TRBV7-2|.
ASSPQAGSYEQY
>TRBV5-1|.
ASSILGLAGEETQY
>TRBV7-9|.
ASSLVEGSGYT
>TRBV19|.
ASTRQGMVGNIQY
>TRBV28|.
ASGGGSGYT
>TRBV9|.
ASSVVGTIYNEQF
>TRBV12-5|many
ASGTGDTEAF
>TRBV5-1|few
ASSLSGTNYEQY
>TRBV6-1|.
ASSRTNNEQF
>TRBV11-3|.
ASSLGLGLSDTQY
>TRBV9|few
ASSVEGTSETQY
>TRBV19|.
ASRATGTGTSGKLF
>TRBV14|.
ASSPGQGWGDTQY
>TRBV6-6|.
ASSYLGGGEKLF
>TRBV6-1|.
ASSAGETQY
>TRBV2|.
ASKRFFTDTQY
>TRBV5-1|few
ASSLAHRASYEQY
>TRBV10-3|.
AISESTDDYEQY
>TRBV28|.
ASHHPALNFQKGGYT
>TRBV14|.
ASSQGGETQY
>TRBV7-9|.
ASSFGEGHEQF
>TRBV11-2|many
ASSLVAIGGYT
>TRBV7-2|.
ASSFPGQGTYEQY
>TRBV15|.
ATLPGHNTDTQY
>TRBV15|.
ATSRGGTGNVQPQH
>TRBV5-4|.
ASSSASSGWGHEQY
>TRBV30|once
AWAWGMDTQY
>TRBV29-1|.
SVESSGEQF
>TRBV10-2|.
ASSPDLREPSSTYEQY
>TRBV19|.
ASTLGTGKVNTEAF
>TRBV28|.
ASILARGVEAF
>TRBV7-2|.
ASSLELSGYEQY
>TRBV6-1|.
ASTQTGAVSYEQY
>TRBV5-6|few
ASSLKQGVPGYT
>TRBV28|.
ASSTLTQRGASSNQPQH
>TRBV21-1|.
ASSKVRGGVAPNYGYT
>TRBV7-2|.
ASSLTGTGAHEQY
>TRBV7-9|.
ASSLALSRAGGPGELF
>TRBV7-2|.
ASSERDGYGYT
>TRBV28|.
ASRLSQGAREQY
>TRBV11-2|.
ASSLVYDSYNEQF
>TRBV5-1|.
ASSVPASPPTDTQY
>TRBV4-3|.
ASSQDRRGYEQY
>TRBV7-3|.
ASSPTLLAGKYNEQF
>TRBV5-1|few
ASSYTGGGVADTQY
>TRBV6-1|.
ASENRRATEAF
>TRBV9|.
ASSVGSSGRVGETQY
>TRBV14|.
ARVHRGGGETTEAF
>TRBV7-3|many
ASSLGRSADTQY
>TRBV27|.
ASSLHLADTGELF
>TRBV2|.
ASLAGGLGDTQY
>TRBV27|once
ASSVYRGSFGYEQY
>TRBV5-4|.
ASSLDAELRNTEAF